Sequencing of this T cell receptor (beta chain) was carried out in a study of cytomegalovirus exposure and HLA in healthy donors. Across the study: A later analysis reported the same platform for the 90 to 150 validation repertoires and the 650 to 750 first-cohort repertoires. Study outcomes and limitations: In vitro assays verified that a few CMV-associated chains recognized CMV antigens specifically. Cytomegalovirus-associated status was assigned to 164 TCR beta chains.

Trimming removed 8 bases from V and 6 bases from J; junction bases left unmatched: 14. The CDR3 runs 14 residues. CDR1 and CDR2 from the germline V gene are SGHRS and YFSETQ. Sequencing was performed with immunoSEQ multiplex PCR; in TCRdb, only in-frame clones are kept and a portion is missing. The table includes about 180,000 clones, approximately 87% detected once. Notes on this clone: Its specificity is not known.

Sequences were obtained from PBMCs. The source is a woman aged 30 to 39 in good health and CMV-seronegative. The rearrangement joins TRBV5-1 to TRBJ2-7; 7 bases are shared with TRBD1. This CDR3 reads CASSPGTVYGEQYF. The CDR3 coding sequence is TGCGCCAGTAGTCCCGGGACAGTTTATGGCGAGCAGTACTTC.